The rows below give T cell receptor beta chains drawn from one sample of a study of blood T cell repertoires in COVID-19. Method: immunoSEQ multiplex PCR; TCRdb's copy keeps in-frame clones and lacks some. The profile shows over 100,000 clones, over 60% of them singletons. Sample: peripheral blood. Receptor source: a human donor in a cohort sampled during active or convalescent COVID-19. Each CDR3 is given with its conserved first and last residue. The order of the fields is D gene, J gene, V gene, CDR3 protein. A D gene is named only where the DNA matches it firmly.

- TRBJ2-3 TRBV5-6 CASSTHSDTQYF
TRBD2 TRBJ2-7 TRBV5-1 CASSPRTSSYEQYF
TRBD2 TRBJ2-7 TRBV19 CASSSRLAGEYEQYF
- TRBJ1-2 TRBV21-1 CASSKEPGRTGYTF
- TRBJ1-2 TRBV13 CASSLGLTGYGYTF
TRBD1 TRBJ1-2 TRBV5-1 CASSLGGGYTF
- TRBJ1-1 TRBV4-3 CASSQEEVNTEAFF
TRBD2 TRBJ2-1 TRBV5-1 CASSLESGRVNEQFF
TRBD2 TRBJ2-1 TRBV10-3 CAIISGVNYNEQFF
- TRBJ2-7 TRBV28 CASSPLWGSSYEQYF
TRBD2 TRBJ2-1 TRBV30 CAQTPPGAQRGRADNEQFF
- TRBJ1-5 TRBV27 CASSFNGDQPQHF
TRBD2 TRBJ2-1 TRBV9 CASSVKTSNVNEQFF
- TRBJ2-5 TRBV3-1/TRBV3-2 CASSQVTGAGGRETQYF
TRBD2 TRBJ2-3 TRBV11-2 CASSPGLAGVWDTQYF
TRBD1 TRBJ1-6 TRBV5-5 CASSPPGQGGSPLHF
TRBD2 TRBJ2-3 TRBV3-1/TRBV3-2 CASSLGLAGGTDTQYF
- TRBJ1-6 TRBV9 CASSADGGRSPLHF
TRBD2 TRBJ2-7 TRBV25-1 CASSPFRTSGNYEQYF